The source of this T cell receptor (beta chain) is a study of T cell responses to AZD1222 COVID-19 vaccine. Germline assignment: CDR1 SGHTA and CDR2 FQGNSA. The CDR3 spans 15 residues. V lost 7 bases, J lost 4 bases, and 19 bases lay in between. Comment on this clone: What it binds is unknown.

Whole-study results and caveats: Spike-specific TCR breadth and depth grew following two AZD1222 doses. Baseline testing showed seropositivity in only a handful of AZD1222 recipients.

This table comes from immunoSEQ multiplex PCR, and its TCRdb copy is limited to in-frame clones, with some not included. The sample has 88,000 or so clones; 85% to 90% are singletons. The origin of this receptor is an adult who received the AZD1222 COVID-19 vaccine. This chain uses TRBV7-2 with TRBJ1-1, with no clear D. The sequenced sample was peripheral blood, obtained 28 days after the second AZD1222 dose. The CDR3 sequence is CASIEFGGKGTEAFF. CDR3 DNA sequence: TGTGCCAGCATTGAGTTTGGCGGTAAAGGCACTGAAGCTTTCTTT.